This T cell receptor (beta chain) was observed in a study of blood T cell repertoires in COVID-19. Study in general: Both acute and convalescent COVID-19 samples were obtained from the United States, Italy and Spain.

The V end was cut by 3 bases, the J end by 5 bases, with 14 bases between. The CDR3 covers 15 residues. Germline V gene sequence: CDR1 LNHNV, CDR2 YYDKDF (reference sequence). Repertoires were generated with immunoSEQ multiplex PCR, while TCRdb's copy carries only in-frame clones and drops some. The sample records under 350,000 clones, approximately 86% being singletons. The gene calls are TRBV15 and TRBJ1-5; possibly TRBD1 for D (6 bases). This receptor was taken from a woman aged 40 to 50 with acute COVID-19. The specimen sequenced was PBMCs or T cells enriched from blood (not recorded which). The CDR3 DNA follows: TGTGCCACCAGCAGCGACGACAGGCTGGATCAGCCCCAGCATTTT. Its translation: CATSSDDRLDQPQHF.